This T cell receptor (beta chain) was identified in a study of shared clonotypes between healthy human individuals. Whole-study findings and limits: Rarefaction revealed incomplete sorted-subset sequencing despite large depth.

Donors comprised only Caucasian adults living in Nashville, Tennessee. Samples underwent the assay at deep level. TCRdb keeps only in-frame clones here, not all; method: immunoSEQ multiplex PCR. The table shows a few million clones, with just over 90% occurring only once. CDR1 and CDR2 (germline): SGHAT, FQNNGV. Germline trimming cut 4 bases from V and 4 bases from J; bases unmatched to any gene: 4. The CDR3 covers 14 residues. In the case of this clone: Its antigen remains unidentified. This same CDR3 is encoded by further DNA sequences in the sample.

Sequenced: naive CD4+ T cells sorted from blood. Subset described: CD45RA+ positively selected. This clonotype was sampled from a man between 18 and 35 years old in good health. The chain employs TRBV11-2 and TRBJ2-1; 7 nucleotides align to TRBD1. The CDR3 reads CASSSSTGYNEQFF. Here the CDR3 DNA reads TGTGCCAGCAGCTCCTCGACAGGGTACAATGAGCAGTTCTTC.